Presented here are 16 T cell receptor beta chains from one specimen sequenced in a study of CXCR3-negative and CXCR3-positive naive CD8 T cells. Their specific antigens are unknown. The libraries of TRB cDNA were prepared using 5' RACE with UMI labels. With the 5' RACE reads reprocessed, TCRdb shows one record per CDR3 protein and no DNA. The listing records about 98,000 distinct CDR3 sequences. Study-wide findings and caveats: More hydrophobic TRB CDR3s occurred in CXCR3-positive than in CXCR3-negative naive cells.

Sequenced sample: naive CXCR3+ CD8+ T cells from blood. The subset here: CD45RO-CCR7+CD27+CD95- naive CD8+ T cells expressing CXCR3 (TNR3+). These receptors originate from a human donor in good health. Some clones in this sample may be carry-over from other donors' samples.

This chain's CDR3 is CASSLGPRRGNYNEQFF. The chain is built from TRBV6-2 or TRBV6-3 and TRBJ2-1; checking the TCRdb D call of TRBD1 is not possible without DNA. There are 17 residues in the CDR3. Germline loops: CDR1 MNHEY, CDR2 SVGEGT.

The genes are TRBV5-1 and TRBJ2-3. CDR1 and CDR2 (germline): SGHRS, YFSETQ. This CDR3 has 12 residues. The CDR3: CASSWTRDTQYF.

The rearrangement joins TRBV5-5 to TRBJ1-6; TCRdb's assignment of TRBD1 cannot be checked, as there is no DNA. The CDR3 loop spans 14 amino acids. The germline CDR1 and CDR2 sequences are SGHKS and YYEKEE (reference sequence). The CDR3 here is CASSWTGLNSPLHF.

The chain carries TRBV27 and TRBJ2-7; absent DNA, TCRdb's TRBD1 call cannot be checked. Germline CDR1 reads MNHEY; CDR2 reads SMNVEV (reference sequence). The CDR3 totals 14 residues. CDR3 sequence reads: CASSSKWTGHEQYF.

The J gene is TRBJ1-1, the V gene TRBV6-5; as DNA is missing, the TRBD1 call by TCRdb cannot be tested. The CDR3 length is 15 residues. Germline CDR1 and CDR2: MNHEY and SVGAGI. The CDR3 protein is CASRVGAATNTEAFF.

The chain links TRBV6-2 or TRBV6-3 to TRBJ2-7; TCRdb outputs TRBD1, but without DNA this stays unchecked. CDR3 size: 14 residues. Per germline, CDR1 MNHEY and CDR2 SVGEGT. This CDR3 is CASSHRTGGYEQYF.

The rearrangement uses TRBV28 and TRBJ2-7; TCRdb returns TRBD2, unconfirmable since there is no DNA. The CDR3 loop spans 14 amino acids. CDR1 and CDR2 (germline): MDHEN, SYDVKM. CDR3 residues: CASSLGGLIHEQYF. Variable domain in full (rest from reference TRBV28 and TRBJ2-7): DVKVTQSSRYLVKRTGEKVFLECVQDMDHENMFWYRQDPGLGLRLIYFSYDVKMKEKGDIPEGYSVSREKKERFSLILESASTNQTSMYLCASSLGGLIHEQYFGPGTRLTVT.

The chain combines TRBV28 with TRBJ2-5; the D call from TCRdb, TRBD1, cannot be confirmed without DNA. The CDR3 runs 15 residues. Germline-derived CDR1 and CDR2 are MDHEN and SYDVKM. CDR3 region: CASSFPPRQEETQYF.

The V call is TRBV4-3, the J call TRBJ2-1; without DNA, the TCRdb call of TRBD1 cannot be checked. CDR3 length: 16 residues. CDR1 LGHNA and CDR2 YSLEER come from the germline V gene. The chain's CDR3 is CASSQDSGGGKGEQFF.

The V call is TRBV7-6, the J call TRBJ2-3; lacking DNA, the TRBD2 call made by TCRdb goes unchecked. The CDR3 consists of 20 residues. The germline CDR1 and CDR2 sequences are SGHVS and FNYEAQ. The CDR3 spells CASSSIMGLAGAKHPDTQYF. Full variable domain (missing parts from reference TRBV7-6 and TRBJ2-3): GAGVSQSPRYKVTKRGQDVALRCDPISGHVSLYWYRQALGQGPEFLTYFNYEAQQDKSGLPNDRFSAERPEGSISTLTIQRTEQRDSAMYRCASSSIMGLAGAKHPDTQYFGPGTRLTVL.

The chain uses TRBV10-3 and TRBJ2-1; TCRdb designates TRBD1, a call that cannot be tested without DNA. Germline lookup yields CDR1 ENHRY and CDR2 SYGVKD. The CDR3 extends over 15 amino acids. CDR3 region: CAISYREQPYNEQFF.

The rearrangement links TRBV6-2 or TRBV6-3 to TRBJ2-1; without DNA, the TCRdb call of TRBD2 cannot be checked. The CDR3 loop spans 23 amino acids. Germline CDR1 reads MNHEY; CDR2 reads SVGEGT. The chain's CDR3 is CASSYPLVGGGTSGFYLYNEQFF.

This chain joins TRBV5-1 and TRBJ1-1. This CDR3 region has 14 residues. In germline, CDR1 is SGHRS, CDR2 YFSETQ. The CDR3 loop reads CASSLDRWNTEAFF. Drawing the rest from reference TRBV5-1 and TRBJ1-1, the complete variable domain is KAGVTQTPRYLIKTRGQQVTLSCSPISGHRSVSWYQQTPGQGLQFLFEYFSETQRNKGNFPGRFSGRQFSNSRSEMNVSTLELGDSALYLCASSLDRWNTEAFFGQGTRLTVV.

The J gene is TRBJ2-1, the V gene TRBV11-3. Germline CDR1 and CDR2: SGHNT and YENEEA. The CDR3 loop spans 15 amino acids. CDR3 protein: CASSLRQPSVNEQFF. The full variable domain, with the rest looked up from reference TRBV11-3 and TRBJ2-1, is EAGVVQSPRYKIIEKKQPVAFWCNPISGHNTLYWYLQNLGQGPELLIRYENEEAVDDSQLPKDRFSAERLKGVDSTLKIQPAELGDSAVYLCASSLRQPSVNEQFFGPGTRLTVL.

J is TRBJ2-6 and V is TRBV7-9; TCRdb returns TRBD1, unconfirmable since there is no DNA. CDR1 is SEHNR and CDR2 is FQNEAQ in the germline V gene (reference sequence). The CDR3 loop spans 17 amino acids. This chain's CDR3 is CASSRGQFISGANVLTF.

The chain carries TRBV2 and TRBJ2-2; TCRdb's assignment of TRBD1 cannot be checked, as there is no DNA. CDR1 is SNHLY, CDR2 FYNNEI, per germline. The CDR3 totals 14 residues. This CDR3 reads CASSDRGRTGELFF. Based on the CDR3 plus reference TRBV2 and TRBJ2-2, the full variable domain is EPEVTQTPSHQVTQMGQEVILRCVPISNHLYFYWYRQILGQKVEFLVSFYNNEISEKSEIFDDQFSVERPDGSNFTLKIRSTKLEDSAMYFCASSDRGRTGELFFGEGSRLTVL.